The 5 T cell receptor beta chains below come from one sample, sequenced in a study of T cells in localized non-small cell lung cancer. Assay used: immunoSEQ multiplex PCR; TCRdb lists only in-frame clones, some missing. The sample contains 7,900 or so clones, around three fifths of which appear only once. The specimen was lymph node tissue, collected before any cancer treatment. Receptors were obtained from a male donor older than 55 with stage I squamous cell lung carcinoma.

The rearrangement uses TRBV27 and TRBJ2-1; perhaps TRBD2 as D (5 bases). Trimming stripped 5 bases from V and 4 bases from J, with 15 bases between. Per germline, CDR1 MNHEY and CDR2 SMNVEV (reference sequence). This CDR3 is 15 amino acids long. The CDR3 nucleotides read TGTGCCAGCAGTCCAGGACTTACCTTTTACAATGAGCAGTTCTTC. It translates to CASSPGLTFYNEQFF.

This chain connects TRBV28 to TRBJ1-4, with 7 bases that match TRBD1. CDR1 is MDHEN, CDR2 SYDVKM, per germline. J was trimmed by 4 bases and V by 6 bases; bases with no gene match: 8. This CDR3 spans 15 amino acids. This CDR3 is CASSPPGTVNEKLFF. The CDR3 DNA is TGTGCCAGCAGCCCCCCCGGGACAGTTAATGAAAAACTGTTTTTT.

The gene calls are TRBV18 and TRBJ1-1; D is possibly TRBD1 (6 bases). Germline V gives CDR1 KGHSH, CDR2 LQKENI. The germline V and J ends were trimmed by 3 bases and 1 base, with 9 bases remaining between them. The CDR3 runs 14 residues. The CDR3 loop is CASSPGTSNTEAFF. The CDR3 coding sequence is TGTGCCAGCTCACCCGGGACATCGAACACTGAAGCTTTCTTT.

The V and J genes are TRBV11-1 and TRBJ2-3; perhaps TRBD2 as D (6 bases). V lost 0 bases and J 0 bases, leaving 7 bases between the germline ends. This CDR3 has 15 residues. Germline assignment: CDR1 SGHAT and CDR2 FQDESV (reference sequence). The CDR3 sequence is CASSLAEGSTDTQYF. CDR3 coding DNA: TGTGCCAGCAGCTTAGCGGAGGGTAGCACAGATACGCAGTATTTT.

The chain joins TRBV14 to TRBJ2-1; 8 nucleotides agree with TRBD2. V trimming: 4 bases; J trimming: 14 bases; junction bases outside the gene matches: 4. CDR1 is SGHDN, CDR2 FVKESK, per germline. CDR3 length: 11 residues. The CDR3, as DNA: TGTGCCAGCAGCCGCGGGACTAGTGAGTTCTTC. It yields the protein CASSRGTSEFF.